This TCR beta chain was sequenced for a study of blood T cells in healthy people across ages. On the study more broadly: Template switching picked up about one barcoded beta molecule for each two T cells. Notes on the study in general: Not knowing donor CMV status may have confounded expanded clonotype changes.

Worth noting for this clonotype: Its antigen remains unknown.

There are 16 residues in the CDR3. With V trimmed by 6 bases and J by 3 bases, 6 bases remained unmatched. Together with a sample-barcoded 5' primer, a J-beta primer mix was included in a second PCR lasting roughly 6 to 12 cycles. Each CDR3 protein is one row after TCRdb ran MiXCR on the 5' RACE reads. The sample has 800,000 to 950,000 distinct CDR3 sequences, 25% to 35% seen once. A further study also used this sample, focusing on T cells of mothers and their children. That source adds: Maternal samples each gave over 9.5 million TCR beta CDR3 reads, and child samples approximately 2.8 million each.

Specimen: blood. The rearrangement uses TRBV12-3 or TRBV12-4 and TRBJ2-2; 11 bases align to TRBD1. The TCR originated in a woman in her forties in good health. CDR3 loop: CASRPRTGGDTGELFF. Written as DNA, the CDR3 is TGTGCCAGCAGGCCAAGGACAGGGGGCGACACCGGGGAGCTGTTTTTT.